These 13 T cell receptor beta chains came from one sample sequenced in a study of T-cell reconstitution after alpha-beta-depleted transplantation in children. Unique molecular identifiers were built into the TCRbeta library. One entry per CDR3 protein, called by TCRdb with MiXCR from the PCR reads. The sample has approximately 200,000 distinct CDR3 sequences, approximately 6.8% seen once; the top ten hold roughly 4.8%. The source was PBMCs, collected before TCRalphabeta/CD19-depleted stem cell transplant. These receptors were obtained from a girl under three years old with combined immunodeficiency, due to receive a stem cell transplant.

This clonotype was recorded at least ten times. The chain carries TRBV3-1 and TRBJ2-3; D ambiguous. The CDR3 consists of 16 residues. The V end lost 2 bases, the J end lost 4 bases, and 16 bases lay between the germline ends. Per germline, CDR1 LGHDT and CDR2 YNNKEL (reference sequence). CDR3 protein: CASSQFGENWADTQYF. CDR3 coding DNA: TGTGCCAGCAGCCAATTTGGGGAAAACTGGGCAGATACGCAGTATTTT.

At least ten counts were recorded for this clonotype. The CDR3 region has the DNA TGTGCCAGCAGCGTAGGACAGGAATCTTACGAGCAGTACTTC. The encoded protein is CASSVGQESYEQYF. The chain links TRBV9 to TRBJ2-7, with D possibly being TRBD1 (6 bases). CDR1 SGDLS and CDR2 YYNGEE come from the germline V gene. The CDR3 sequence is 14 residues long. Trimming pared 0 bases from V and 4 bases from J, leaving 11 bases between.

The gene calls are TRBV27 and TRBJ2-7; 9 positions agree with TRBD1. Germline CDR1 and CDR2: MNHEY and SMNVEV (reference sequence). Trimming took 4 bases from V and 5 from J; bases not matched to a gene: 15. CDR3 size: 17 residues. CDR3 amino acids: CASSSHQGQGGFDEQYF. The CDR3 DNA is TGTGCCAGCAGTTCACACCAGGGACAGGGAGGGTTCGACGAGCAGTACTTC.

This clonotype was counted ten times or more. The rearrangement uses TRBV19 and TRBJ1-1, with a possible D match to TRBD1 (5 bases). The CDR3 extends over 16 amino acids. The ends were cut back, 0 bases at V and 1 base at J, with 12 bases in the middle. Germline values: CDR1 LNHDA, CDR2 SQIVND (reference sequence). CDR3 bases: TGTGCCAGTAGTATAGACGACTCAGGGAAGAACACTGAAGCTTTCTTT. It is translated as CASSIDDSGKNTEAFF.

This chain links TRBV2 with TRBJ2-1; 8 nucleotides align to TRBD2. The V gene end was trimmed by 4 bases and the J gene end by 4 bases; junction bases not matched to a gene: 6. The CDR3 spans 15 residues. Per the germline V gene, CDR1 is SNHLY and CDR2 is FYNNEI. The CDR3 nucleotides read TGTGCCAGCAGTGGTGGGCGGGGGGAGTACAATGAGCAGTTCTTC. Its translation: CASSGGRGEYNEQFF.

This clonotype was observed many times. J is TRBJ1-1 and V is TRBV28, with D perhaps TRBD1 (5 bases). V was shortened by 3 bases and J by 0 bases, with 11 bases between the two germline ends. This CDR3 contains 15 residues. The germline gives CDR1 MDHEN, CDR2 SYDVKM. The CDR3 coding sequence is TGTGCCAGCAGTTTGGGGGGGACTTTGAACACTGAAGCTTTCTTT. Translating gives CASSLGGTLNTEAFF. Full variable domain (outside the CDR3, taken from reference TRBV28 and TRBJ1-1): DVKVTQSSRYLVKRTGEKVFLECVQDMDHENMFWYRQDPGLGLRLIYFSYDVKMKEKGDIPEGYSVSREKKERFSLILESASTNQTSMYLCASSLGGTLNTEAFFGQGTRLTVV.

A few counts support this clonotype. V and J are TRBV29-1 and TRBJ2-6; D ambiguous. The CDR3 totals 14 residues. Trimming stripped 5 bases from V and 2 bases from J, with 10 bases between. Germline CDR1 reads SQVTM; CDR2 reads ANQGSEA. As DNA, the CDR3 is TGCAGCGTTCTTAGTGGGGCTGGGGCCAACGTCCTGACTTTC. This gives the protein CSVLSGAGANVLTF. The full variable domain, in which reference TRBV29-1 and TRBJ2-6 provide the parts outside the CDR3, is SAVISQKPSRDICQRGTSLTIQCQVDSQVTMMFWYRQQPGQSLTLIATANQGSEATYESGFVIDKFPISRPNLTFSTLTVSNMSPEDSSIYLCSVLSGAGANVLTFGAGSRLTVL.

J is TRBJ2-3 and V is TRBV10-3, with unresolved D. The CDR3 consists of 12 residues. V gave up 8 bases and J gave up 2 bases, with 8 bases separating them. Per germline, CDR1 ENHRY and CDR2 SYGVKD. The CDR3 DNA is TGTGCCATCGGTTCTGACACAGATACGCAGTATTTT. It specifies CAIGSDTDTQYF.

Many counts were recorded for this clonotype. This sequence joins TRBV12-3 or TRBV12-4 and TRBJ1-3, with TRBD1 matching over 7 bases. The CDR3 spans 13 residues. V was clipped by 6 bases and J by 7 bases; unmatched bases: 6. The CDR3 loop is CASRPTGENTIYF. CDR3 nucleotide sequence: TGTGCCAGCAGACCTACAGGGGAGAACACCATATATTTT.

This clonotype was observed at least ten times. This chain joins TRBV4-1 and TRBJ2-7; no definite D call. V lost 4 bases to trimming and J lost 1 base, with 8 bases between them. CDR3 size: 13 residues. Germline V gene sequence: CDR1 MGHRA, CDR2 YSYEKL. The CDR3 bases are TGCGCCAGCAGCCTAGAAGGATCCTACGAGCAGTACTTC. This gives the protein CASSLEGSYEQYF.

On this clonotype: This could be a read error, since a much larger clone is one nucleotide away. The V and J genes are TRBV29-1 and TRBJ1-2; TRBD1 aligns across 7 bases. Germline CDR1 reads SQVTM; CDR2 reads ANQGSEA. The CDR3 has 14 residues. This CDR3 reads CSFELDRSNYGYTF. DNA of the CDR3: TGCAGCTTTGAACTGGACAGGTCTAACTATGGCTACACCTTC.

This clonotype was found many times. Here the CDR3 reads CASSLNQPYEQYF. The CDR3 bases are TGTGCCAGCAGCTTAAACCAGCCCTACGAGCAGTACTTC. V and J are TRBV11-2 and TRBJ2-7; D unresolved. The CDR3 runs to 13 residues. Deletions cut 2 bases from V and 2 bases from J, with 7 bases between. The germline V gene has CDR1 SGHAT and CDR2 FQNNGV.

This clonotype was counted at least ten times. The chain couples TRBV29-1 to TRBJ1-2; D might be TRBD1 (5 bases). Deletions cut 7 bases from V and 4 bases from J, with 10 bases between. This CDR3 is 11 amino acids long. CDR1 and CDR2 (germline): SQVTM, ANQGSEA. The CDR3 loop is CSGRGVYGYTF. The CDR3, as DNA: TGCAGCGGACGAGGGGTCTATGGCTACACCTTC.